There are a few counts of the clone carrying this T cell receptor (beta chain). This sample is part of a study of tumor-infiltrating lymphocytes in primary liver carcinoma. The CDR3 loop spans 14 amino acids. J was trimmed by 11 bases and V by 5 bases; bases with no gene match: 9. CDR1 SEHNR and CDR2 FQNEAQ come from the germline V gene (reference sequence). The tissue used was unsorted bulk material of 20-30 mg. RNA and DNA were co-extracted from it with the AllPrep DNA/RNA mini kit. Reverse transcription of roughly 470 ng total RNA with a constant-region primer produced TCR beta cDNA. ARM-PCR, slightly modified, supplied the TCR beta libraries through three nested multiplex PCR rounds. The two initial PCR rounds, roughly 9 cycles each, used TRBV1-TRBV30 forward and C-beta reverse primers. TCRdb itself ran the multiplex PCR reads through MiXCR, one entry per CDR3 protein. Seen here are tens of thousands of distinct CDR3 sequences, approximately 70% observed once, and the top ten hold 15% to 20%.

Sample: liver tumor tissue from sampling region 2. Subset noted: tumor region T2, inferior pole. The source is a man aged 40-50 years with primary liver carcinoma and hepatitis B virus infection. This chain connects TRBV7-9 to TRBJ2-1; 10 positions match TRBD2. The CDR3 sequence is CASSGSLAGNKQFF. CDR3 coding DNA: TGTGCCAGCAGCGGCTCACTAGCGGGGAATAAGCAGTTCTTC.